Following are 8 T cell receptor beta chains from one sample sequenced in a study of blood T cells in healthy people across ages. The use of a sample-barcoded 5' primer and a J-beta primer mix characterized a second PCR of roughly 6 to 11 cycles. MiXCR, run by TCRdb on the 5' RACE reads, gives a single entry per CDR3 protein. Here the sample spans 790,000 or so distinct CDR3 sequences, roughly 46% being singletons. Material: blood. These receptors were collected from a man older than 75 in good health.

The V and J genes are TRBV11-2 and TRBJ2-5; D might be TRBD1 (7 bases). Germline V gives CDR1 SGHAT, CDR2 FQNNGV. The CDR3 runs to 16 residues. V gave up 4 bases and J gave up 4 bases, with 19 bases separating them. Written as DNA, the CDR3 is TGTGCCAGCAGCTCTTACACGACAGGGCGGGGAGAGACCCAGTACTTC. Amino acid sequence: CASSSYTTGRGETQYF.

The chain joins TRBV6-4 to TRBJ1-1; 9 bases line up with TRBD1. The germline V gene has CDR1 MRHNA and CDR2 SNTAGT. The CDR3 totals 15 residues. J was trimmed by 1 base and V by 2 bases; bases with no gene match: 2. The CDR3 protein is CASSDGTGRNTEAFF. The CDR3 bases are TGTGCCAGCAGTGACGGGACAGGGAGGAACACTGAAGCTTTCTTT.

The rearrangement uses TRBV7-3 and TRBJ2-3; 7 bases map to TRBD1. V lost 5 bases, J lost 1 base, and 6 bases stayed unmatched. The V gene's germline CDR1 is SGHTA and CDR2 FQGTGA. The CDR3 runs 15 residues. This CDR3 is CASSPRDSGTDTQYF. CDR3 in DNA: TGTGCCAGCAGCCCAAGGGACAGTGGCACAGATACGCAGTATTTT.

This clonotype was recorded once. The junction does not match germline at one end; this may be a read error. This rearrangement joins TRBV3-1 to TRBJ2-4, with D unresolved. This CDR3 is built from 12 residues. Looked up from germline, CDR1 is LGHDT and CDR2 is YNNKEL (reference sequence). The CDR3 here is CASSQDPNTQYF. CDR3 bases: TGTGCCAGCAGCCAAGATCCAAACACTCAGTACTTC.

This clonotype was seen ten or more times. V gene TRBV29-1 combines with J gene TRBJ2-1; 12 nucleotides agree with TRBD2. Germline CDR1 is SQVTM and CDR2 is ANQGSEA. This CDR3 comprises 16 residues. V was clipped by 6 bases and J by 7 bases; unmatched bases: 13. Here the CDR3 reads CSVAGTSGPTWNEQFF. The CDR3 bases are TGCAGCGTGGCCGGGACTAGCGGGCCAACTTGGAATGAGCAGTTCTTC.

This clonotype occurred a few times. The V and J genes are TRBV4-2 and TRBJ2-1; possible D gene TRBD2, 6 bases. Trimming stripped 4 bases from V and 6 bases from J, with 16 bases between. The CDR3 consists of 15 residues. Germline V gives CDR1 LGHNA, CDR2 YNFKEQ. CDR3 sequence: CASSRAVAATNEQFF. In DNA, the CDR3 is TGTGCCAGCAGCCGTGCTGTAGCGGCAACCAATGAGCAGTTCTTC.

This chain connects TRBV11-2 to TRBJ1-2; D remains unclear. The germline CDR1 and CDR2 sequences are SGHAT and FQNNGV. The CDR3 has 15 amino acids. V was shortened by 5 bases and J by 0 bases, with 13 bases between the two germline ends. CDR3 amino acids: CASSEQPFTNYGYTF. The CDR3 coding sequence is TGTGCCAGCAGCGAACAGCCGTTTACTAACTATGGCTACACCTTC.

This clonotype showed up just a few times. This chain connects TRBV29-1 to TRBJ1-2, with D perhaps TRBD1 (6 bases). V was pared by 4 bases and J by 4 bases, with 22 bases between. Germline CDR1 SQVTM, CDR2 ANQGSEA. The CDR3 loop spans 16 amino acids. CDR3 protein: CSVGNIGGGSSYGYTF. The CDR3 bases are TGCAGCGTTGGAAACATAGGAGGGGGGTCTAGCTATGGCTACACCTTC.